A single T cell receptor (beta chain) is shown here with its context. TCRdb keeps only in-frame clones here, not all; method: immunoSEQ multiplex PCR. The table shows roughly 190,000 clones, with 82% occurring only once. CDR3 length: 14 amino acids. Trimming at V came to 5 bases and at J to 7 bases, leaving 5 bases not matched to a gene. Germline CDR1 is SNHLY and CDR2 is FYNNEI. This sample is drawn from a study of blood T cell repertoires in COVID-19. The receptor was isolated from a woman aged 60-70 years with COVID-19, enrolled during active disease. The V gene is TRBV2, the J gene TRBJ2-1, with TRBD2 matching over 10 bases. The sequencing input was peripheral blood. The CDR3 DNA reads as TGTGCCAGCAGTCGACTAGCGGGTAGGAATGAGCAGTTCTTC. Its protein is CASSRLAGRNEQFF.